This T cell receptor beta chain derives from a study of OX40 agonist ivuxolimab in advanced cancers. Across the study: Males comprised over 80% of the group, whose mean age was 60 years (range roughly 20 to 85).

About this clone itself: One end of the junction varies from germline; a read error may be responsible.

There are 13 residues in the CDR3. Germline lookup yields CDR1 SGHNT and CDR2 YENEEA. Produced via immunoSEQ multiplex PCR; TCRdb's table is partial and in-frame only. The table lists roughly 20,000 clones, about four fifths of them singletons. The chain employs TRBV11-3 and TRBJ2-1; 7 nucleotides match TRBD1. This clonotype was obtained from an adult with an advanced solid tumor such as melanoma, head and neck, liver or kidney cancer. Sample: CD4+ or CD8+ T cells sorted from blood, taken in a trial of the OX40 agonist ivuxolimab. CDR3 amino acids: CASSLETGTEIIF. DNA for the CDR3: TGTGCCAGCAGCTTAGAGACAGGGACAGAGATCATCTTC. The full variable domain, rest sourced from reference TRBV11-3 and TRBJ2-1, is EAGVVQSPRYKIIEKKQPVAFWCNPISGHNTLYWYLQNLGQGPELLIRYENEEAVDDSQLPKDRFSAERLKGVDSTLKIQPAELGDSAVYLCASSLETGTEIIFGPGTRLTVL.